This TCR beta chain was identified during a study of regulatory T cells in long-lasting Graves disease. As for the study in general: Patients with new Graves' disease had used antithyroid drugs below 3 months.

V was trimmed by 10 bases and J by 0 bases, leaving 7 bases between them. The CDR3 has 12 amino acids. Germline V gene lookup returns CDR1 KGHDR and CDR2 SFDVKD. HTBI primers from iRepertoire and Arm-PCR of CDR3 regions yielded the TCR beta libraries. TCRdb itself ran the multiplex PCR reads through MiXCR, one entry per CDR3 protein. This sample yields a few hundred thousand distinct CDR3 sequences, of which approximately 16% are seen a single time; 25% to 30% belongs to the top ten. The sample's time point: newly diagnosed GD, antithyroid drugs for less than 3 months. PBMC RNA served as the TCR library source. In this sample, this clonotype turned up once. This sample also appeared in a second study, on T cells in Graves' hyperthyroidism and ophthalmopathy. As that report states: Orbital computed tomography, thyroid ultrasound, serum thyroxine and TRAb, and clinical symptoms together informed the diagnoses. The HTBI primer set was used in a first-round RT-PCR of the TCR CDR3.

This sample comprised peripheral blood mononuclear cells (PBMCs), obtained at new diagnosis, from a patient treated with antithyroid drugs. The sequence came from a man between 35 and 55 years old with Graves disease. The gene calls are TRBV24-1 and TRBJ2-3, with D perhaps TRBD1 (6 bases). CDR3 residues: CATGGSTDTQYF. Written as DNA, the CDR3 is TGTGCCACAGGGGGTAGCACAGATACGCAGTATTTT.